This T cell receptor beta chain was captured in a study of blood T cell repertoires in COVID-19. TCRdb keeps only in-frame clones here, not all; method: immunoSEQ multiplex PCR. Of 200,000 to 250,000 clones listed, about 90% are singletons. The length of the CDR3 is 15 residues. Germline V gene sequence: CDR1 SGHRS, CDR2 YFSETQ. With 4 bases clipped from V and 2 bases from J, the junction kept 1 base outside the gene matches. The sequenced material came from PBMCs or T cells enriched from blood (not recorded which). The V call is TRBV5-1, the J call TRBJ2-2, with TRBD2 identical over 11 bases. The source is a man younger than 40 who had recovered from COVID-19. The CDR3 DNA reads TGCGCCAGCAGCGGGACTAGCGGAAACACCGGGGAGCTGTTTTTT. Translating gives CASSGTSGNTGELFF. Full variable domain (rest looked up from reference TRBV5-1 and TRBJ2-2): KAGVTQTPRYLIKTRGQQVTLSCSPISGHRSVSWYQQTPGQGLQFLFEYFSETQRNKGNFPGRFSGRQFSNSRSEMNVSTLELGDSALYLCASSGTSGNTGELFFGEGSRLTVL.